These 19 T cell receptor beta chains were all obtained from the same sample, sequenced in a study of control samples from healthy donors and cancer patients. Using immunoSEQ multiplex PCR, the repertoire was profiled, and TCRdb retains in-frame clones only, with some absent. The sample shows roughly 100,000 clones, approximately 90% of them seen only once. The specimen sequenced was blood. The receptors originated from a man aged 25-45 years in good health.

A single count supports this clone. The CDR3 loop reads CASSLSGTGLSYEQYF. CDR3 nucleotides: TGTGCCAGCAGTTTATCCGGGACAGGGTTATCCTACGAGCAGTACTTC. The chain is built from TRBV27 and TRBJ2-7, with 9 bases aligning to TRBD1. Germline V CDR1 and CDR2: MNHEY, SMNVEV (reference sequence). The CDR3 contains 16 residues. Trimming took 0 bases from V and 1 from J; bases not matched to a gene: 4.

This chain joins TRBV7-8 and TRBJ1-2; D unresolved. Germline lookup yields CDR1 SGHVS and CDR2 FQNEAQ. The CDR3 runs to 18 residues. Trimming left V 0 bases short and J 0 bases short, with 17 bases between. The CDR3 DNA is TGTGCCAGCAGCTTAGCGGGCGGTCGCGGGGTTCCTAACTATGGCTACACCTTC. It translates to CASSLAGGRGVPNYGYTF.

The chain combines TRBV30 with TRBJ2-1; no clear D. Trimming removed 5 bases from V and 0 bases from J, with 11 bases in between. Looked up from germline, CDR1 is GTSNPN and CDR2 is SVGIG (reference sequence). The CDR3 sequence is 14 residues long. The CDR3 nucleotides are TGTGCCTGGGGGCACTTTGTCTCCTACAATGAGCAGTTCTTC. Amino acids: CAWGHFVSYNEQFF.

This clone was picked up a small number of times. The V call is TRBV15, the J call TRBJ2-7; 9 positions match TRBD2. The CDR3 sequence is 16 residues long. Germline V gives CDR1 LNHNV, CDR2 YYDKDF (reference sequence). The J segment lost 7 bases and the V segment lost 0 bases, leaving 10 bases of the junction unmatched. The CDR3 coding sequence is TGTGCCACCAGCAGAGACGTGGGCGGGAGGGCCGAGGAGCAGTACTTC. The encoded protein is CATSRDVGGRAEEQYF.

The genes are TRBV6-1 and TRBJ2-3; 8 bases map to TRBD2. Germline V gene sequence: CDR1 MNHNS, CDR2 SASEGT. V was clipped by 2 bases and J by 2 bases; unmatched bases: 12. This CDR3 region has 18 residues. The DNA of the CDR3 is TGTGCCAGCAGTGAATTGTACGGGCTAGCGGGTGTCACAGATACGCAGTATTTT. This encodes CASSELYGLAGVTDTQYF.

DNA of the CDR3: TGTGCCAGCAGTGAAAGGGCGGGAAGGTTGACCGGGGAGCTGTTTTTT. Amino acid sequence: CASSERAGRLTGELFF. The V and J genes are TRBV6-1 and TRBJ2-2, with D possibly TRBD2 on 6 matching bases. Between the trimmed V and J ends, which lost 2 bases and 5 bases, there was a span of 15 bases. The germline V gene has CDR1 MNHNS and CDR2 SASEGT. This CDR3 region has 16 residues.

This clone is termed medium-sized (0.01 to 0.1%). The CDR3, as DNA: TGCGCCAGCAGTCGGGACAGGGGGCATGGCTACACCTTC. Protein sequence: CASSRDRGHGYTF. V and J are TRBV23-1 and TRBJ1-2, with 12 bases fitting TRBD1. TRBV23-1 qualifies as an ORF whose function is uncertain. There are 13 residues in the CDR3. The V segment lost 4 bases and the J segment 6 bases; nucleotides outside the gene matches: 0.

This sequence joins TRBV14 and TRBJ1-4; no reliable D call. The CDR3 spans 14 residues. Germline lookup yields CDR1 SGHDN and CDR2 FVKESK. Trimming cost V 5 bases and J 8 bases, with 15 bases left between them. The CDR3 is CASSSGRAGEKLFF. DNA for the CDR3: TGTGCCAGCAGCAGTGGACGGGCGGGGGAAAAACTGTTTTTT.

This rearrangement joins TRBV30 to TRBJ2-5; D is unresolved. Trimming shortened V by 4 bases and J by 2 bases, and 14 bases separated the two germline ends. The germline CDR1 and CDR2 sequences are GTSNPN and SVGIG (reference sequence). This CDR3 is built from 14 residues. This CDR3 is CAWTLRLGQETQYF. The CDR3 DNA follows: TGTGCCTGGACTCTTCGGTTGGGACAAGAGACCCAGTACTTC.

This clone was observed a handful of times. The chain is built from TRBV6-5 and TRBJ1-6; 10 bases are shared with TRBD1. CDR3 length: 15 amino acids. V lost 5 bases to trimming and J lost 5 bases; unmatched junction nucleotides: 3. Germline V gives CDR1 MNHEY, CDR2 SVGAGI. The CDR3 spells CASSRTGGNNSPLHF. As DNA, the CDR3 is TGTGCCAGCAGTAGGACAGGGGGGAATAATTCACCCCTCCACTTT.

The genes are TRBV6-6 and TRBJ1-1, with TRBD1 identical over 12 bases. Germline loops: CDR1 MNHNY, CDR2 SVGAGI (reference sequence). The CDR3 has 11 residues. V lost 8 bases to trimming and J lost 11 bases; unmatched junction nucleotides: 3. In DNA, the CDR3 is TGTGCCAGCGCGGGACAGGGGGCGGCTTTCTTT. It specifies CASAGQGAAFF.

V is TRBV5-4 and J is TRBJ2-1, with 9 positions matching TRBD2. This CDR3 is 14 amino acids long. Germline-derived CDR1 and CDR2 are SGHNT and YYREEE (reference sequence). V was clipped by 4 bases and J by 6 bases; unmatched bases: 5. The CDR3 bases are TGTGCCAGCAGCCGACTAGCGGTCCCCAATGAGCAGTTCTTC. Translated: CASSRLAVPNEQFF.

A remark on this clone: This CDR3 is also generated by other DNA sequences in the sample. The V and J genes are TRBV3-1 (or the pseudogene TRBV3-2) and TRBJ1-1, with D possibly matching TRBD1 (5 bases). The CDR3 is 13 amino acids. V lost 4 bases and J 8 bases, leaving 14 bases between the germline ends. CDR1 LGHDT and CDR2 YNNKEL come from the germline V gene (reference sequence). In DNA form, the CDR3 reads TGTGCCAGCAGCCTGGGGCCCCTCACCGAAGCTTTCTTT. It codes for CASSLGPLTEAFF.

The chain combines TRBV5-8 with TRBJ1-2; TRBD1 is a possible D gene (6 bases). This CDR3 has 14 amino acids. Trimming shortened V by 4 bases and J by 6 bases, and 16 bases separated the two germline ends. Germline V gives CDR1 SGHTS, CDR2 YDEGEE. DNA for the CDR3: TGTGCCAGCAGCGCGGGGGGGGGCGCGGATGGCTACACCTTC. Translation: CASSAGGGADGYTF.

In regard to this clone: Other DNA sequences in this specimen translate into the identical CDR3. V gene TRBV9 combines with J gene TRBJ1-3; D gene uncertain. Trimming removed 0 bases at V and 2 bases at J, with 6 bases between. CDR1 and CDR2 from the germline V gene are SGDLS and YYNGEE. CDR3 size: 14 residues. For the CDR3, the DNA is TGTGCCAGCAGCGTAGGAGTCCCTGGAAACACCATATATTTT. It translates to CASSVGVPGNTIYF.

This clone was detected ten times or more. The chain has TRBV6-2 or TRBV6-3 and TRBJ2-3; tentative D call: TRBD2 (7 bases). The V gene's germline CDR1 is MNHEY and CDR2 SVGEGT. Trimming took off 0 bases at V and 4 bases at J, with 11 bases between the two ends. The CDR3 is 15 amino acids. The CDR3 is CASSYSGGAPDTQYF. In DNA, the CDR3 is TGTGCCAGCAGTTACTCGGGGGGGGCCCCAGATACGCAGTATTTT.

J is TRBJ1-1 and V is TRBV6-5; 8 bases line up with TRBD1. There are 13 residues in the CDR3. Germline CDR1 reads MNHEY; CDR2 reads SVGAGI. The V gene end was trimmed by 6 bases and the J gene end by 8 bases; junction bases not matched to a gene: 8. CDR3 bases: TGTGCCAGCAGCCCGACAGGGGTCTGGGAAGCTTTCTTT. It specifies CASSPTGVWEAFF.

In this sample, this clone turned up once. The chain has TRBV24-1 and TRBJ1-2; D call uncertain. Germline CDR1 reads KGHDR; CDR2 reads SFDVKD. The germline V and J ends were trimmed by 4 bases and 8 bases, with 16 bases remaining between them. This CDR3 has 14 residues. CDR3 DNA: TGTGCCACCAGTGAACTAGACTCATCGGAGGGCTACACCTTC. Translating it yields CATSELDSSEGYTF.

The genes are TRBV6-2 or TRBV6-3 and TRBJ2-7, with D tentatively TRBD1 or TRBD2 (5 bases each). V was shortened by 5 bases and J by 3 bases, with 14 bases between the two germline ends. The germline gives CDR1 MNHEY, CDR2 SVGEGT. The length of the CDR3 is 14 residues. CDR3 region: CASSPGRINYEQYF. The CDR3 coding sequence is TGTGCCAGCAGTCCGGGACGGATTAACTACGAGCAGTACTTC.